These 10 T cell receptor beta chains share one sample of origin, sequenced in a study of blood T cell repertoires in COVID-19. Assay used: immunoSEQ multiplex PCR; TCRdb lists only in-frame clones, some missing. The sample includes roughly 280,000 clones, around 87% of them seen just once. The sequenced material came from PBMCs or T cells enriched from blood (not recorded which). The origin of the receptors is a young woman who had recovered from COVID-19.

This rearrangement joins TRBV28 to TRBJ2-1; D possibly corresponds to TRBD2 (5 bases). This CDR3 spans 18 amino acids. V was pared by 2 bases and J by 3 bases, with 20 bases between. CDR1 is MDHEN, CDR2 SYDVKM, per germline. CDR3 amino acids: CASSLADRADYYYNEQFF. The CDR3 DNA sequence: TGTGCCAGCAGTTTAGCTGACCGGGCCGACTACTACTACAATGAGCAGTTCTTC. Full variable domain (missing parts from reference TRBV28 and TRBJ2-1): DVKVTQSSRYLVKRTGEKVFLECVQDMDHENMFWYRQDPGLGLRLIYFSYDVKMKEKGDIPEGYSVSREKKERFSLILESASTNQTSMYLCASSLADRADYYYNEQFFGPGTRLTVL.

The CDR3 bases are TGTGCCAGCAGCTTAAGGACAGGGGAGGGGAACACTGAAGCTTTCTTT. Translated: CASSLRTGEGNTEAFF. The chain joins TRBV7-3 to TRBJ1-1; TRBD1 aligns across 9 bases. CDR3 length: 16 residues. Germline CDR1 is SGHTA and CDR2 is FQGTGA. After removal of 1 base from V and 1 base from J, the junction contained 4 bases not matched to a gene.

The V gene is TRBV24-1, the J gene TRBJ1-3, with D hard to call. Trimming pared 11 bases from V and 4 bases from J, leaving 8 bases between. CDR1 is KGHDR and CDR2 is SFDVKD in the germline V gene. CDR3 length: 11 amino acids. The CDR3 spells CARWAGNTIYF. The CDR3, as DNA: TGTGCCAGGTGGGCGGGAAACACCATATATTTT.

This chain joins TRBV24-1 and TRBJ1-6; D is possibly TRBD1 (5 bases). From germline, CDR1 is KGHDR and CDR2 SFDVKD. V lost 9 bases and J 14 bases, leaving 25 bases between the germline ends. This CDR3 contains 15 residues. The CDR3 sequence: CATAKKGALKFTLHF. The CDR3 DNA follows: TGTGCCACCGCAAAAAAAGGGGCCCTCAAATTTACCCTCCACTTT.

The chain uses TRBV19 and TRBJ1-1; D is uncertain. The CDR3 sequence is 13 residues long. In germline, CDR1 is LNHDA, CDR2 SQIVND (reference sequence). The germline V and J ends were trimmed by 2 bases and 4 bases, with 8 bases remaining between them. The CDR3 here is CASSIMGATEAFF. CDR3 in DNA: TGTGCCAGTAGTATAATGGGAGCCACTGAAGCTTTCTTT. Supplemented by reference TRBV19 and TRBJ1-1, the full variable domain reads DGGITQSPKYLFRKEGQNVTLSCEQNLNHDAMYWYRQDPGQGLRLIYYSQIVNDFQKGDIAEGYSVSREKKESFPLTVTSAQKNPTAFYLCASSIMGATEAFFGQGTRLTVV.

This rearrangement joins TRBV5-1 to TRBJ2-3; tentative D call: TRBD2 (6 bases). V was trimmed by 4 bases and J by 1 base, leaving 16 bases between them. This CDR3 spans 16 amino acids. CDR1 and CDR2 (germline): SGHRS, YFSETQ. The CDR3 loop reads CASSLGPTGGTDTQYF. CDR3 sequence (DNA): TGCGCCAGCAGCCTCGGGCCGACGGGGGGCACAGATACGCAGTATTTT. Using reference TRBV5-1 and TRBJ2-3 for the parts outside the CDR3, the full variable domain is KAGVTQTPRYLIKTRGQQVTLSCSPISGHRSVSWYQQTPGQGLQFLFEYFSETQRNKGNFPGRFSGRQFSNSRSEMNVSTLELGDSALYLCASSLGPTGGTDTQYFGPGTRLTVL.

The CDR3 sequence is CASSYREFWEQYF. CDR3 coding DNA: TGTGCCAGCAGTTACAGGGAGTTTTGGGAGCAGTACTTC. The rearrangement links TRBV6-5 to TRBJ2-7; D possibly corresponds to TRBD2 (5 bases). The V and J ends lost 2 bases and 7 bases respectively, with 12 bases between them. CDR3 length equals 13 residues. Looked up from germline, CDR1 is MNHEY and CDR2 is SVGAGI.

This clone was recorded only once. J is TRBJ2-1 and V is TRBV11-2; 12 nucleotides match TRBD2. With 5 bases clipped from V and 8 bases from J, the junction kept 13 bases outside the gene matches. There are 17 residues in the CDR3. Germline V CDR1 and CDR2: SGHAT, FQNNGV. The CDR3 loop reads CASSITSGGISGDEQFF. CDR3 coding DNA: TGTGCCAGCAGCATAACTAGCGGGGGGATAAGTGGCGATGAGCAGTTCTTC.

This clone was detected once. The CDR3 loop reads CASSRGHNEQFF. The CDR3 DNA reads as TGTGCCAGTAGTAGGGGCCACAATGAGCAGTTCTTC. This chain connects TRBV19 to TRBJ2-1, with TRBD1 as a possible D gene (5 bases). Germline V gene lookup returns CDR1 LNHDA and CDR2 SQIVND (reference sequence). V was shortened by 4 bases and J by 5 bases, with 6 bases between the two germline ends. This CDR3 has 12 amino acids.

V gene TRBV6-5 combines with J gene TRBJ1-2; 8 bases match TRBD1. Germline V gives CDR1 MNHEY, CDR2 SVGAGI. This CDR3 spans 13 amino acids. The V and J ends lost 8 bases and 5 bases, in that order; junction bases with no gene match: 7. CDR3 coding DNA: TGTGCCAGCCGGCGACGACAGGGGTATGGCTACACCTTC. It specifies CASRRRQGYGYTF.